Presented here are 28 T cell receptor beta chains from one specimen sequenced in a study of persistence of HIV-infected CD4 T cells. These receptors have no known antigen. Overlapping HIV-1 Gag 15-mer peptides at approximately 1 ug per peptide per mL were used. CD40L-negative CD69-negative CD45RO-high memory CD4+ T cells were sorted as populations depleted of antigen-responding cells. The libraries were made with immunoSEQ version 4 in survey mode. Clones were sequenced by immunoSEQ multiplex PCR, and TCRdb holds only the in-frame ones, with some missing. This repertoire shows some 39,000 clones, around four fifths found once; its top ten account for 0.85% to 1%. This sample comprised cultured CD4+ T cells from PBMCs, obtained from a patient who received antiretroviral therapy. All receptors derive from an adult with HIV. The donor label of this sample is uncertain.

V gene TRBV7-9 combines with J gene TRBJ2-3; D is unclear. Germline V lookup: CDR1 SEHNR, CDR2 FQNEAQ (reference sequence). Deletions cut 7 bases from V and 2 bases from J, with 19 bases between. The CDR3 totals 16 residues. The CDR3 region is CASITSHDGYTDTQYF. The DNA for the CDR3 is TGTGCCAGCATCACTTCCCACGACGGCTACACAGATACGCAGTATTTT.

The V and J genes are TRBV5-1 and TRBJ2-7, with 8 bases identical to TRBD1. Per germline, CDR1 SGHRS and CDR2 YFSETQ. Trimming at V came to 0 bases and at J to 7 bases, leaving 9 bases not matched to a gene. CDR3 length equals 15 residues. The CDR3 loop reads CASSLAGPRTGEQYV. The DNA of the CDR3 is TGCGCCAGCAGCTTGGCCGGTCCCAGGACAGGGGAGCAGTACGTC.

This clone occurred once. The chain is built from TRBV4-1 and TRBJ2-3; D unclear. V lost 0 bases and J lost 5, with 18 bases in between. Germline CDR1 and CDR2: MGHRA and YSYEKL. The CDR3 consists of 17 residues. The CDR3 DNA sequence: TGCGCCAGCAGCCAAGATCTGACCCACCGCATTAGAGATACGCAGTATTTT. Translated, it gives CASSQDLTHRIRDTQYF.

This sequence joins TRBV4-2 and TRBJ2-3; D may be TRBD1 or TRBD2 (5 bases each). The CDR3 spans 17 residues. Trimming shortened V by 2 bases and J by 5 bases, and 20 bases separated the two germline ends. Germline loops: CDR1 LGHNA, CDR2 YNFKEQ. CDR3 sequence: CASSQLRSGGLGDTQYF. DNA of the CDR3: TGTGCCAGCAGCCAACTCCGAAGTGGGGGTTTGGGAGATACGCAGTATTTT.

The CDR3 DNA is TGTGCCAGCAGCGGTCCCCCCTATCGGGGCCCCAAAGAGACCCAGTACTTC. Protein: CASSGPPYRGPKETQYF. The V and J genes are TRBV9 and TRBJ2-5; the D gene could be TRBD1 or TRBD2 (5 bases each). The CDR3 spans 17 residues. With 3 bases removed from V and 3 bases from J, the gap between germline ends came to 21 bases. Germline V gene sequence: CDR1 SGDLS, CDR2 YYNGEE.

This chain connects TRBV7-6 to TRBJ2-3; D unresolved. Between the trimmed V and J ends, which lost 2 bases and 1 base, there was a span of 16 bases. The germline CDR1 and CDR2 sequences are SGHVS and FNYEAQ. CDR3 length: 17 residues. The CDR3 here is CASSLTTGKRRTDTQYF. DNA of the CDR3: TGTGCCAGCAGCTTAACGACTGGAAAAAGACGCACAGATACGCAGTATTTT.

The chain employs TRBV7-2 and TRBJ1-2; D is perhaps TRBD1 (5 bases). CDR1 is SGHTA and CDR2 is FQGNSA in the germline V gene. Trimming left V 2 bases short and J 4 bases short, with 8 bases between. The CDR3 loop spans 13 amino acids. CDR3 sequence (DNA): TGTGCCAGCAGCTTATCGGGGGTCTATGGCTACACCTTC. Residues: CASSLSGVYGYTF. Based on the CDR3 plus reference TRBV7-2 and TRBJ1-2, the full variable domain is GAGVSQSPSNKVTEKGKDVELRCDPISGHTALYWYRQSLGQGLEFLIYFQGNSAPDKSGLPSDRFSAERTGGSVSTLTIQRTQQEDSAVYLCASSLSGVYGYTFGSGTRLTVV.

The V gene is TRBV5-4, the J gene TRBJ1-2; 8 bases agree with TRBD1. This CDR3 comprises 13 residues. CDR1 and CDR2 (germline): SGHNT, YYREEE (reference sequence). V lost 3 bases, J lost 7 bases, and 5 bases stayed unmatched. The CDR3 sequence: CASSSDREGGYTF. The CDR3 DNA is TGTGCCAGCAGCTCGGACAGGGAGGGTGGCTACACCTTC.

The V gene is TRBV2, the J gene TRBJ1-2, with TRBD1 matching over 8 bases. Germline-derived CDR1 and CDR2 are SNHLY and FYNNEI. This CDR3 contains 12 residues. V lost 8 bases to trimming and J lost 8 bases; unmatched junction nucleotides: 7. CDR3 loop: CASVDRGNGYTF. Written as DNA, the CDR3 is TGTGCCAGCGTCGACAGGGGCAACGGCTACACCTTC.

The rearrangement links TRBV29-1 to TRBJ2-3, with TRBD2 matching over 12 bases. Germline CDR1 reads SQVTM; CDR2 reads ANQGSEA. Unmatched junction bases numbered 6, after V lost 4 bases and J lost 4 bases. This CDR3 is built from 15 residues. The CDR3 sequence: CSVGGLAGFSDTQYF. The CDR3, as DNA: TGCAGCGTTGGAGGACTAGCGGGGTTCTCAGATACGCAGTATTTT.

Here the CDR3 reads CASSKGQGDLTQYF. Here the CDR3 DNA reads TGTGCCAGCAGCAAGGGACAGGGGGACCTTACGCAGTATTTT. The chain carries TRBV21-1 and TRBJ2-3; TRBD1 is taken as the D call from the table, unchecked against the DNA. TRBV21-1 is a documented pseudogene. The CDR3 is 14 residues long.

The J gene is TRBJ1-1, the V gene TRBV5-5; 8 bases match TRBD1. The CDR3 runs to 14 residues. The V segment lost 2 bases and the J segment 5 bases; nucleotides outside the gene matches: 5. CDR1 and CDR2 from the germline V gene are SGHKS and YYEKEE (reference sequence). The chain's CDR3 is CASSFGQGGTEAFF. Here the CDR3 DNA reads TGTGCCAGCAGCTTCGGACAGGGAGGGACTGAAGCTTTCTTT. Variable domain in full (rest from reference TRBV5-5 and TRBJ1-1): DAGVTQSPTHLIKTRGQQVTLRCSPISGHKSVSWYQQVLGQGPQFIFQYYEKEERGRGNFPDRFSARQFPNYSSELNVNALLLGDSALYLCASSFGQGGTEAFFGQGTRLTVV.

The chain recombines TRBV12-3 or TRBV12-4 with TRBJ2-7; 8 nucleotides line up with TRBD1. The CDR3 spans 11 residues. V shed 5 bases, J shed 12 bases, and the junction held 6 bases outside the gene matches. CDR3 sequence (DNA): TGTGCCAGCAGTCTAGGACAGGGTTTGTACGTC. Protein: CASSLGQGLYV.

This clone was found once. The V gene is TRBV7-2, the J gene TRBJ1-6; D is unclear. The CDR3 spans 14 residues. V was trimmed by 1 base and J by 6 bases, leaving 7 bases between them. CDR1 is SGHTA and CDR2 is FQGNSA in the germline V gene. CDR3 DNA: TGTGCCAGCAGCTTAGGGCCTTTTAATTCACCCCTCCACTTT. Translated, it gives CASSLGPFNSPLHF.

The chain combines TRBV27 with TRBJ2-3; no reliable D call. The CDR3 is made up of 14 amino acids. CDR1 is MNHEY, CDR2 SMNVEV, per germline (reference sequence). V gave up 3 bases and J gave up 0 bases, with 7 bases separating them. DNA of the CDR3: TGTGCCAGCAGTTTTGATGCTAGCACAGATACGCAGTATTTT. Its protein product is CASSFDASTDTQYF.

The table lists this clone with a count of one. The chain joins TRBV6-5 to TRBJ1-3; TRBD1 matches 7 bases. In germline, CDR1 is MNHEY, CDR2 SVGAGI. V lost 4 bases, J lost 6 bases, and 12 bases stayed unmatched. This CDR3 contains 16 residues. CDR3 amino acids: CASSFSLTGLENTIYF. The CDR3 bases are TGTGCCAGCAGTTTTTCCCTGACAGGGTTGGAAAACACCATATATTTT.

The V and J genes are TRBV29-1 and TRBJ1-4, with D possibly TRBD1 on 5 matching bases. The germline V gene has CDR1 SQVTM and CDR2 ANQGSEA. The CDR3 covers 13 residues. The ends were cut back, 1 base at V and 5 bases at J, with 8 bases in the middle. The CDR3 nucleotides read TGCAGCGTTGAAGGACAGAAGAATGAAAAACTGTTTTTT. Protein: CSVEGQKNEKLFF.

The genes are TRBV2 and TRBJ1-2; TRBD1 agrees at 9 bases. Germline lookup yields CDR1 SNHLY and CDR2 FYNNEI. This CDR3 spans 13 amino acids. The junction had 4 bases not matched to a gene; V was cut back by 5 bases and J by 6 bases. Here the CDR3 DNA reads TGTGCCAGCAGTTTATGGACAGGGGATGGCTACACCTTC. Translated: CASSLWTGDGYTF.

The chain is built from TRBV30 and TRBJ1-6, with D unclear. The V and J ends lost 4 bases and 5 bases respectively, with 12 bases between them. Germline-derived CDR1 and CDR2 are GTSNPN and SVGIG (reference sequence). The CDR3 is made up of 14 amino acids. CDR3 loop: CAWIAQSNNSPLHF. The CDR3 DNA reads as TGTGCCTGGATAGCTCAGAGTAATAATTCACCCCTCCACTTT.

The V gene is TRBV5-4, the J gene TRBJ1-2; D gene unclear. There are 12 residues in the CDR3. Looked up from germline, CDR1 is SGHNT and CDR2 is YYREEE (reference sequence). Trimming left V 2 bases short and J 6 bases short, with 8 bases between. The CDR3 is CASSLEGDGYTF. The CDR3 DNA is TGTGCCAGCAGCTTAGAAGGTGATGGCTACACCTTC.

The chain has TRBV2 and TRBJ1-1; tentative D call: TRBD1 (5 bases). Trimming took 5 bases from V and 4 from J, leaving 17 bases between them. From germline, CDR1 is SNHLY and CDR2 FYNNEI. This CDR3 comprises 15 residues. As DNA, the CDR3 is TGTGCCAGCAGTCGGGGGAGGGGTCAGGGCACTGAAGCTTTCTTT. Its translation is CASSRGRGQGTEAFF.

Here the CDR3 reads CASSWTGYYTF. CDR3 bases: TGTGCCAGCAGTTGGACAGGGTACTACACCTTC. The rearrangement joins TRBV6-5 to TRBJ1-2; TRBD1 aligns across 8 bases. Germline loops: CDR1 MNHEY, CDR2 SVGAGI. The junction had 2 bases not matched to a gene; V was cut back by 4 bases and J by 10 bases. The CDR3 loop spans 11 amino acids.

V is TRBV6-2 or TRBV6-3 and J is TRBJ2-1, with 9 bases identical to TRBD1. The CDR3 is made up of 14 amino acids. Trimming at V came to 5 bases and at J to 6 bases, leaving 5 bases not matched to a gene. Germline V lookup: CDR1 MNHEY, CDR2 SVGEGT. As DNA, the CDR3 is TGTGCCAGCAGTCCCGGGACAGGGTTCAATGAGCAGTTCTTC. This translates into CASSPGTGFNEQFF.

The V gene is TRBV4-2, the J gene TRBJ2-1; D possibly uses TRBD1 or TRBD2 (6 bases each). Germline V gene sequence: CDR1 LGHNA, CDR2 YNFKEQ. The CDR3 is 15 residues long. V shed 0 bases and J shed 3 bases, with 9 bases lying between them. This chain's CDR3 is CASSQERGDYNEQFF. In nucleotides, the CDR3 is TGTGCCAGCAGCCAAGAAAGGGGGGACTACAATGAGCAGTTCTTC.

This clone was detected a few times. The chain uses TRBV7-2 and TRBJ1-5; 8 bases align to TRBD1. Germline values: CDR1 SGHTA, CDR2 FQGNSA. The CDR3 runs to 14 residues. The ends lost 2 bases at V and 7 bases at J; junction bases unmatched: 4. CDR3 DNA sequence: TGTGCCAGCAGCTTACCAGGGGGCTTCCAGCCCCAGCATTTT. Amino acids: CASSLPGGFQPQHF.

This rearrangement joins TRBV19 to TRBJ1-5; 10 positions match TRBD1. Germline CDR1 and CDR2: LNHDA and SQIVND (reference sequence). V dropped 4 bases and J dropped 6; count of bases not matched to a gene: 9. The CDR3 has 16 amino acids. The CDR3 region has the DNA TGTGCCAGTAGTACCCGGGGGGGACAGGGGAGTCAGCCCCAGCATTTT. This codes for CASSTRGGQGSQPQHF. The variable domain in full, with the rest retrieved from reference TRBV19 and TRBJ1-5, is DGGITQSPKYLFRKEGQNVTLSCEQNLNHDAMYWYRQDPGQGLRLIYYSQIVNDFQKGDIAEGYSVSREKKESFPLTVTSAQKNPTAFYLCASSTRGGQGSQPQHFGDGTRLSIL.

The rearrangement joins TRBV9 to TRBJ1-2; D remains unclear. This CDR3 is built from 14 residues. The germline gives CDR1 SGDLS, CDR2 YYNGEE. The V end lost 2 bases, the J end lost 7 bases, and 15 bases lay between the germline ends. The CDR3 loop is CASSVSPGRGGYTF. In DNA form, the CDR3 reads TGTGCCAGCAGCGTCTCCCCGGGCCGCGGTGGCTACACCTTC.

This chain joins TRBV6-5 and TRBJ1-2; 11 bases are a match to TRBD1. Germline V gene sequence: CDR1 MNHEY, CDR2 SVGAGI. Losses at the gene ends were 6 bases for V and 3 bases for J; bases not matched to a gene: 6. CDR3 length: 15 amino acids. CDR3 protein: CASSGQGARDYGYTF. As DNA, the CDR3 is TGTGCCAGCAGCGGACAGGGGGCGAGGGACTATGGCTACACCTTC.